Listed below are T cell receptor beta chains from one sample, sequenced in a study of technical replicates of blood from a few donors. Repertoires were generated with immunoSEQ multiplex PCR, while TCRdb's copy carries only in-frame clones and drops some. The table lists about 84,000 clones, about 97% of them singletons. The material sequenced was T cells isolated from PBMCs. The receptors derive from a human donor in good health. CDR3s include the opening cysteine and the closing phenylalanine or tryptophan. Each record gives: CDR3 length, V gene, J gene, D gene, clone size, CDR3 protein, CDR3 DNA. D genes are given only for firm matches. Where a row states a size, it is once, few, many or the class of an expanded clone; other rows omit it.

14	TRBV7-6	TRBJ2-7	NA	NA	CASSRSSESHEQYF	TGTGCCAGCAGCCGGTCTAGCGAAAGCCACGAGCAGTACTTC
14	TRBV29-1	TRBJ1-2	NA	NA	CSVENSPANYGYTF	TGCAGCGTTGAAAATAGTCCTGCTAACTATGGCTACACCTTC
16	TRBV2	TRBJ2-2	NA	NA	CASRIALTPGTGELFF	TGTGCCAGCAGAATAGCGTTGACCCCCGGGACCGGGGAGCTGTTTTTT
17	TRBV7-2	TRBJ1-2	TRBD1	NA	CASSQTGTGLPYYGYTF	TGTGCCAGCAGCCAAACCGGGACAGGGCTTCCCTACTATGGCTACACCTTC
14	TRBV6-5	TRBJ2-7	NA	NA	CASSSRLGDYEQYF	TGTGCCAGCAGTTCTAGACTTGGAGACTACGAGCAGTACTTC
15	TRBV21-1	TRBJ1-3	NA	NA	CASSKRGDSGNTIYF	TGTGCCAGCAGCAAAAGGGGTGACTCTGGAAACACCATATATTTT
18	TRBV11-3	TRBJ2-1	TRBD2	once	CASSLVLAGGFSYNEQFF	TGTGCCAGCAGCTTAGTACTAGCGGGGGGCTTTTCCTACAATGAGCAGTTCTTC
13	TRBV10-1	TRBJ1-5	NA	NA	CASSETGNQPQHF	TGCGCCAGCAGTGAGACTGGTAATCAGCCCCAGCATTTT
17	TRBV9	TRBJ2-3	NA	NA	CASSVRSGGGDTDTQYF	TGTGCCAGCAGCGTAAGGTCCGGCGGGGGCGACACAGATACGCAGTATTTT
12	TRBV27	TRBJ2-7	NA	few	CASSASSYEQYF	TGTGCCAGCAGTGCTAGTTCCTACGAGCAGTACTTC
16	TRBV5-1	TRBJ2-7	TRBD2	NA	CASSLAETSVPYEQYF	TGCGCCAGCAGCTTAGCGGAGACTAGCGTTCCCTACGAGCAGTACTTC
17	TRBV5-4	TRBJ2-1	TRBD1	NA	CASYFSDGQGAYNEQFF	TGTGCCAGCTACTTTTCCGACGGACAGGGGGCCTACAATGAGCAGTTCTTC
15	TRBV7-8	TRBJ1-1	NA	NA	CASSFRGLGNTEAFF	TGTGCCAGCAGCTTTCGGGGTCTGGGGAACACTGAAGCTTTCTTT
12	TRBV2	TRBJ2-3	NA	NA	CASSLESDTQYF	TGTGCCAGCAGTTTAGAATCAGATACGCAGTATTTT
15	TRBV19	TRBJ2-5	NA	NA	CASSISSIPEETQYF	TGTGCCAGTAGTATATCTAGCATACCGGAGGAGACCCAGTACTTC
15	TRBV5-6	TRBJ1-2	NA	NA	CASSLDLRANYGYTF	TGTGCCAGCAGCTTGGATTTGAGGGCTAACTATGGCTACACCTTC
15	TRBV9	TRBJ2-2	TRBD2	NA	CASSAGTSRTGELFF	TGTGCCAGCAGCGCCGGGACTAGCAGGACCGGGGAGCTGTTTTTT
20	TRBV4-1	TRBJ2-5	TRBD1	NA	CASSQMGVGQGVYLGETQYF	TGCGCCAGCAGCCAAATGGGCGTCGGACAGGGAGTTTATCTAGGAGAGACCCAGTACTTC
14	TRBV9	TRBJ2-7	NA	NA	CASSVALAAYEQYF	TGTGCCAGCAGCGTAGCCCTAGCAGCCTACGAGCAGTACTTC
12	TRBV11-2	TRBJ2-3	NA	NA	CASSLVIDTQYF	TGTGCCAGCAGCTTAGTAATAGATACGCAGTATTTT
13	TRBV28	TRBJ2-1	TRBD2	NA	CARGGGECNEQFF	TGTGCCAGGGGTGGGGGGGAGTGCAATGAGCAGTTCTTC
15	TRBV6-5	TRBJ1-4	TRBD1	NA	CASSYSSGQGVKLFF	TGTGCCAGCAGTTACTCGTCGGGACAGGGGGTAAAACTGTTTTTT
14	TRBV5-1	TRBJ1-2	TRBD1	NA	CASSHSTGVEGYTF	TGCGCCAGCAGCCATTCGACAGGGGTCGAAGGCTACACCTTC
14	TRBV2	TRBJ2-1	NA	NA	CASSVRAAYNEQFF	TGTGCCAGCAGTGTTCGAGCAGCGTACAATGAGCAGTTCTTC
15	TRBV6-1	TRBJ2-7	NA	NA	CASTFHPQGFYEQYF	TGTGCCAGCACCTTCCACCCCCAGGGTTTCTACGAGCAGTACTTC
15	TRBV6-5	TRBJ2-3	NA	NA	CASKLGAASTDTQYF	TGTGCCTCAAAGCTTGGGGCTGCGAGCACAGATACGCAGTATTTT
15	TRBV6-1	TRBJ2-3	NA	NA	CASSIPVGGTDTQYF	TGTGCCAGCAGTATCCCGGTAGGGGGAACAGATACGCAGTATTTT
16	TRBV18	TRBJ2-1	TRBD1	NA	CASSPSDRNSYNEQFF	TGTGCCAGCTCACCCTCGGACAGGAATTCCTACAATGAGCAGTTCTTC
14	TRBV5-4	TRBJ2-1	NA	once	CASSAASSYNEQFF	TGTGCCAGCAGCGCGGCTAGCTCCTACAATGAGCAGTTCTTC
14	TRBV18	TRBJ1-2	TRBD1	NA	CASSPPGQGDGYTF	TGTGCCAGCTCACCACCAGGACAGGGAGACGGCTACACCTTC
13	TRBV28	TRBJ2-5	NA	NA	CASSLLYQETQYF	TGTGCCAGCAGTTTACTGTACCAAGAGACCCAGTACTTC
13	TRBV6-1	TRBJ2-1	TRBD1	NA	CASRGTAINEQFF	TGTGCCAGCAGGGGGACAGCCATCAATGAGCAGTTCTTC
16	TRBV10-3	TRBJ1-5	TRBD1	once	CAISESIGTGNQPQHF	TGTGCCATCAGTGAGTCGATCGGGACAGGGAATCAGCCCCAGCATTTT
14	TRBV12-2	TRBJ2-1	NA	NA	CASPGGGSYNEQFF	TGTGCAAGTCCGGGCGGGGGATCCTACAATGAGCAGTTCTTC
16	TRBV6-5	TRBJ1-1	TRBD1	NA	CASSSERTGGYSKAFF	TGTGCCAGCAGTTCTGAACGGACAGGGGGCTACTCTAAGGCTTTCTTT
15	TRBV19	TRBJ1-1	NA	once	CASIRAGVGNTEAFF	TGTGCCAGTATCCGGGCAGGGGTAGGGAACACTGAAGCTTTCTTT
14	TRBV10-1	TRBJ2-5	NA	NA	CASSESAGRETQYF	TGCGCCAGCAGTGAGTCGGCGGGAAGGGAGACCCAGTACTTC
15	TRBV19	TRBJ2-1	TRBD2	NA	CASSIASGDYNEQFF	TGTGCCAGTAGTATAGCGAGCGGGGATTACAATGAGCAGTTCTTC
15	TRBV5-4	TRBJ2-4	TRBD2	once	CASSKPGLGKNIQYF	TGTGCCAGCAGCAAACCGGGACTAGGGAAAAACATTCAGTACTTC
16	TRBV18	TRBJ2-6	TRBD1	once	CASSPGQVSGANVLTF	TGTGCCAGCTCACCGGGACAGGTCTCAGGGGCCAACGTCCTGACTTTC
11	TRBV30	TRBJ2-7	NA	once	CAWSPRNEQYF	TGTGCCTGGAGCCCGAGGAACGAGCAGTACTTC
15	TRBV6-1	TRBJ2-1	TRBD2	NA	CASSDPAGYYNEQFF	TGTGCCAGCAGTGACCCAGCGGGGTATTACAATGAGCAGTTCTTC
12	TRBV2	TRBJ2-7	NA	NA	CASSERVYEQYF	TGTGCCAGCAGTGAGAGGGTGTACGAGCAGTACTTC
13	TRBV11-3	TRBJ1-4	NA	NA	CASSFPGGEKLFF	TGTGCCAGCAGCTTCCCGGGAGGTGAAAAACTGTTTTTT
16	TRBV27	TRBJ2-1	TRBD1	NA	CASSLVRWDRANEQFF	TGTGCCAGCAGTTTAGTTCGCTGGGACAGGGCCAATGAGCAGTTCTTC
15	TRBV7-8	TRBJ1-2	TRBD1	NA	CASSLHLTGDRGYTF	TGTGCCAGCAGCTTGCACCTGACAGGGGACAGGGGCTACACCTTC
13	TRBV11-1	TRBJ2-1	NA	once	CASSLAESNEQFF	TGTGCCAGCAGCTTAGCGGAGTCTAACGAGCAGTTCTTC
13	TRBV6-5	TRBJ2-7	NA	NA	CASSLQNSYEQYF	TGTGCCAGCAGTTTACAGAATTCCTACGAGCAGTACTTC
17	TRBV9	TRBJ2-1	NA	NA	CASSSPTTGNPHNEQFF	TGTGCCAGCAGCTCTCCAACGACAGGTAACCCCCACAATGAGCAGTTCTTC
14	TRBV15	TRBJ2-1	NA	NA	CATSRELAYSKQFF	TGTGCCACCAGCAGAGAGCTAGCCTATTCCAAGCAGTTCTTC
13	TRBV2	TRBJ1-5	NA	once	CASSDRTGQPQHF	TGTGCCAGCAGTGACCGGACGGGGCAGCCCCAGCATTTT
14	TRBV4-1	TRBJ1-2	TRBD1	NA	CASSQPDRNYGYTF	TGCGCCAGCAGCCAACCGGACAGGAACTATGGCTACACCTTC
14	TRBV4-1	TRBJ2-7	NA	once	CASSQIGHEYEQYF	TGCGCCAGCAGCCAGATCGGACACGAATACGAGCAGTACTTC